A single sample gave rise to the 11 T cell receptor beta chains below, sequenced in a study of persistence of HIV-infected CD4 T cells. The libraries were made with immunoSEQ version 4 in survey mode. The method was immunoSEQ multiplex PCR; TCRdb's version includes in-frame clones alone and lacks a portion of them. Of 30,000 or so clones detected, 82% appear once; the ten largest clones hold 18%. For these receptors, no antigen is known. The stimulus was an HIV-1 Gag 15-mer peptide pool, approximately 0.93 ug/peptide/mL. Memory cells lacking CD40L and CD69 with high CD45RO were sorted. Sample: CD4+ T cells sorted from PBMCs after roughly 18-hour stimulation, taken from a patient who received antiretroviral therapy. The receptors come from an adult woman with HIV who was CMV-seropositive.

J is TRBJ2-5 and V is TRBV6-5, with D possibly TRBD1 on 5 matching bases. The CDR3 is made up of 14 amino acids. Germline V gene sequence: CDR1 MNHEY, CDR2 SVGAGI. Deletions cut 7 bases from V and 2 bases from J, with 14 bases between. The CDR3 region is CASTPGGAQETQYF. The CDR3 DNA follows: TGTGCCAGCACCCCGGGTGGGGCGCAAGAGACCCAGTACTTC.

The sample holds one count of this clone. The V and J genes are TRBV5-1 and TRBJ1-5, with unresolved D. The CDR3 has 14 amino acids. V was clipped by 0 bases and J by 6 bases, with 10 bases between them. Germline CDR1 and CDR2: SGHRS and YFSETQ. CDR3 DNA sequence: TGCGCCAGCAGCTTGGGCGGCTTCGGTCAGCCCCAGCATTTT. Amino acids: CASSLGGFGQPQHF.

This chain connects TRBV6-6 to TRBJ2-2; D not resolved. CDR3 length equals 14 residues. Germline CDR1 is MNHNY and CDR2 is SVGAGI (reference sequence). V lost 0 bases and J 7 bases, leaving 9 bases between the germline ends. Here the CDR3 reads CASSYSGFDGELFF. The CDR3 DNA reads as TGTGCCAGCAGTTACTCAGGGTTCGACGGGGAGCTGTTTTTT.

The gene calls are TRBV6-2 or TRBV6-3 and TRBJ1-2; TRBD1 agrees at 7 bases. The CDR3 consists of 16 residues. Unmatched junction bases numbered 14, after V lost 5 bases and J lost 5 bases. Germline CDR1 is MNHEY and CDR2 is SVGEGT. DNA for the CDR3: TGTGCCAGCAGTCGCATTTCCGGGACAGAAAATTATGGCTACACCTTC. It specifies CASSRISGTENYGYTF.

The J gene is TRBJ1-5, the V gene TRBV6-1; D is unclear. The length of the CDR3 is 16 residues. V lost 1 base and J lost 2, with 12 bases in between. CDR1 and CDR2 (germline): MNHNS, SASEGT. The CDR3 nucleotides are TGTGCCAGCAGTGAAGTTCGGGGATCTGGCAATCAGCCCCAGCATTTT. Encoded protein: CASSEVRGSGNQPQHF.

The chain combines TRBV3-1 (or the pseudogene TRBV3-2) with TRBJ1-1; a possible D gene is TRBD1 (5 bases). Germline V CDR1 and CDR2: LGHDT, YNNKEL (reference sequence). V gave up 1 base and J gave up 4 bases, with 13 bases separating them. The CDR3 is 15 residues long. Written as DNA, the CDR3 is TGTGCCAGCAGCCAAGGGATGGGGGTCGCCACTGAAGCTTTCTTT. This encodes CASSQGMGVATEAFF.

The J gene is TRBJ2-7, the V gene TRBV5-1, with D possibly TRBD1 on 6 matching bases. Germline values: CDR1 SGHRS, CDR2 YFSETQ. V shed 4 bases and J shed 3 bases, with 11 bases lying between them. This CDR3 region has 13 residues. In nucleotides, the CDR3 is TGCGCCAGCAGCCTGCGACAGGACTACGAGCAGTACTTC. Protein product: CASSLRQDYEQYF.

The chain has TRBV29-1 and TRBJ1-1; D uncertain. CDR3 length equals 14 residues. Germline CDR1 SQVTM, CDR2 ANQGSEA. Trimming took off 4 bases at V and 0 bases at J, with 12 bases between the two ends. The CDR3 nucleotides are TGCAGCGTTGTCCCGGGCAGCTTGAACACTGAAGCTTTCTTT. Translating gives CSVVPGSLNTEAFF.

This sequence joins TRBV7-9 and TRBJ2-6; TRBD1 is a possible D gene (6 bases). The germline V and J ends were trimmed by 5 bases and 1 base, with 18 bases remaining between them. The CDR3 runs 18 residues. Germline V CDR1 and CDR2: SEHNR, FQNEAQ (reference sequence). CDR3 nucleotides: TGTGCCAGCAGCCGGTCTACAGGGATTATTTCTGGGGCCAACGTCCTGACTTTC. Its protein is CASSRSTGIISGANVLTF. Using reference TRBV7-9 and TRBJ2-6 for the parts outside the CDR3, the full variable domain is DTGVSQNPRHKITKRGQNVTFRCDPISEHNRLYWYRQTLGQGPEFLTYFQNEAQLEKSRLLSDRFSAERPKGSFSTLEIQRTEQGDSAMYLCASSRSTGIISGANVLTFGAGSRLTVL.

The J gene is TRBJ2-7, the V gene TRBV5-1, with D perhaps TRBD2 (6 bases). The CDR3 has 13 amino acids. The V end was cut by 1 base, the J end by 5 bases, with 10 bases between. The germline gives CDR1 SGHRS, CDR2 YFSETQ. The CDR3 protein is CASSLSAGHEQYF. For the CDR3, the DNA is TGCGCCAGCAGCTTGTCTGCGGGGCACGAGCAGTACTTC.

The gene calls are TRBV27 and TRBJ2-3; either TRBD1 or TRBD2 may fit D (5 bases each). The CDR3 is 15 amino acids. Trimming cost V 5 bases and J 0 bases, with 12 bases left between them. Germline assignment: CDR1 MNHEY and CDR2 SMNVEV (reference sequence). This CDR3 reads CASSPRDPSTDTQYF. The CDR3 coding sequence is TGTGCCAGCAGTCCCCGGGACCCCAGCACAGATACGCAGTATTTT.